This T cell receptor beta chain was documented in a study of T cells in Graves' hyperthyroidism and ophthalmopathy (dated by TCRdb to the late 2010s). Notes on the research overall: Peripheral blood was sampled at the time of initial diagnosis, prior to any treatment. TCR V-J signatures able to tell the groups apart were searched for in a discovery cohort of 100 patients, of whom around 43 had Graves' ophthalmopathy and under 65 had stable Graves' hyperthyroidism. Whether ophthalmopathy could be predicted prospectively was tested in an independent validation cohort made up of fewer than 20 hyperthyroidism patients plus 17 patients who later progressed to ophthalmopathy. The roughly 91 discovery patients were randomly split 7:3 into training and test sets. In addition, the study compared T-cell repertoires in thyroid tissue and in blood from six Graves' hyperthyroidism patients. Following sampling, methimazole starting at 30 mg daily was given to hyperthyroidism patients, and high-dose intravenous methylprednisolone was given to ophthalmopathy patients. The paper describes TCR Vbeta CDR3 sequencing of some 130 peripheral blood samples, made up of roughly 40 ophthalmopathy patients, some 80 hyperthyroidism patients and roughly 17 progressor patients.

In the ophthalmopathy patients, disease was moderately to severely active, with a Clinical Activity Score of 3 or more, a NOSPECS grade of 4 or more, and a duration of less than 3 months. The study excluded patients with uncontrolled infections, other autoimmune diseases, pregnancy or lactation. Diagnoses were established on the basis of clinical symptoms, serum thyroxine and TRAb, thyroid ultrasound, and orbital computed tomography. PBMCs were isolated from roughly 10 ml of fresh peripheral blood by Ficoll-Paque density gradient centrifugation. Trizol reagent was used to extract total RNA, and RNA quality was then checked on an Agilent 2100 Bioanalyzer. CDR1 and CDR2 (MDHEN, SYDVKM) derive from the germline V gene. The CDR3 starts with the cysteine, ends with the phenylalanine, and has 11 residues. The only DNA kept is the CDR3, 33 bases in frame from the first base. V and J lose 1 base and 7 bases, and a span of 5 bases separates them.

This clonotype was observed at least ten times. Its target antigen remains unknown. No base-level quality is on record; no much larger clone is a single base apart. TCR beta CDR3 regions were amplified from RNA transcripts. The first round of RT-PCR for the TCR CDR3 was performed with the HTBI primer set and the Qiagen OneStep RT-PCR kit. A second multiplex PCR round built the libraries, followed by size selection and purification. The libraries were sequenced on an Illumina HiSeq2000 using paired-end 100 bp reads. As for the authors' bioinformatics: SOAPnuke was used to process the raw data, with reads discarded if the reads contained adapters or uncalled bases, had a mean Phred below 15, or lacked an exact constant-primer or identifier match. COPE v1.2.5 was used to merge high-quality paired reads, and clonotypes were defined as unique nucleotide sequences. MiTCR v1.1 was used to align the clonotypes against IMGT TRBV, TRBD and TRBJ reference segments. The analysis was restricted to V-J combinations with a frequency above 0.0001, which together covered 99% to 99.2% of the repertoires. The TCS score was defined as the ratio of F50 (clonal expansion) to E x V (chaos), calculated using BLOSUM62-based TCRdist between CDR3 peptides within each V-J. Welch's t-statistics and random forest reduced roughly 500 V-J features to about 12, which were used in a naive Bayes classifier (R e1071). TCRdb reprocessed the public reads (quality trimming at Q25 with fastp, clone calling with MiXCR) and kept in-frame beta chains. Records with the same CDR3 protein are collapsed into one entry carrying the most frequent genes and DNA. TCRdb's processing, not the study's, gives the V and J calls here. This sample comprises some 530,000 distinct CDR3 sequences, approximately 23% of them detected only once. Approximately 49% of the sample belongs to the ten largest clones.

The investigation overall reported the following: In validation, progression to ophthalmopathy was predicted by the model with nearly 71% sensitivity and 72.22% specificity, a median of approximately 7.1 months before onset. Sample size was not statistically predetermined, and investigators were not blinded to group allocation. Most expanded thyroid clonotypes (frequency above 0.001) were also detected in blood, suggesting blood repertoires may reflect thyroid immune responses. In cross-validation, a model built on a 13 V-J signature told ophthalmopathy apart from stable hyperthyroidism with approximately 90% sensitivity and around 84% specificity, and in testing the same model reached 80%/75%.

The sequence is built from TRBV28 and TRBJ2-7; there is no confident call for the D gene. The sequence came from a woman in her 70s with Graves' ophthalmopathy. The sample comprised blood. Read as DNA, the sequence is TGTGCCAGCAGTTTATTGAGTGAGCAGTACTTC. It translates to CASSLLSEQYF.